This is a list of T cell receptor beta chains from one sample in a study of T-cell memory formation after mild COVID-19. TCRdb re-analysed the 5' RACE reads in MiXCR, keeping a single row per CDR3 protein. Here the sample spans some 290,000 distinct CDR3 sequences, 15% to 20% being singletons. Sequencing input: PBMCs or a T cell subset sorted from them (not recorded which). The receptors shown here come from a man aged 18 to 29 who had mild COVID-19 (a few samples of this study predate the infection). Cell type and time point are not known. Each CDR3 is given without its conserved first and last residue. The order of the fields is V gene, CDR3 protein.

>TRBV20-1
SATSATAFGYGYT
>TRBV5-1
ASSLRRGIYNEQF
>TRBV12-3/TRBV12-4
ASSLGTGMNQPQH
>TRBV4-3
ASSRERGGNEQF
>TRBV10-2
ASGGLAGADTQY
>TRBV29-1
SATEGHNEQF
>TRBV3-1
ASSQVPGPGPYGYT
>TRBV7-6
ASSYPPGQVSGNTIY
>TRBV7-2
ASSARGGATEAF
>TRBV7-2
ASSPVISTDTQY
>TRBV4-3
ASSQDNSGYEQY
>TRBV20-1
SAELAGGPQY
>TRBV5-6
ASSLAAREPSPLH
>TRBV30
AWARTAEAF
>TRBV20-1
SARVAKSETQY
>TRBV10-3
ATAGTSGGTYEQY
>TRBV5-6
ASSRVGIFTDTQY
>TRBV5-6
ASSLTGDEQY
>TRBV2
ASSHQGKLDGYT
>TRBV5-1
ASSHGAEAGANVLT
>TRBV20-1
SARDLDSNEQF
>TRBV18
ASSLPNRQGFLGYT
>TRBV6-5
ASSYSGYGQPQH
>TRBV6-1
ASSVQGSTGANVLT
>TRBV5-6
ASSLGHGNTEAF
>TRBV4-3
ASSQDRGTGAYNEKLF
>TRBV5-1
ASNFGNTGELF
>TRBV11-2
ASSSYARDNEQF
>TRBV6-5
ASSSGWGTQPQH
>TRBV6-2/TRBV6-3
ASSYWGTGYEQF
>TRBV7-3
ASSPKPEYTEAF
>TRBV20-1
SASYSGRTDTQY
>TRBV11-2
ASSLAVYTDTQY
>TRBV12-3/TRBV12-4
ASSLLGQAF
>TRBV12-3/TRBV12-4
ASSPQVASGELF
>TRBV9
ASSDRARGETQY
>TRBV6-2/TRBV6-3
ATVFRDRGIGELF
>TRBV28
ASRGWGQGNQPQH
>TRBV7-9
ASSPSGPARGNTIY
>TRBV4-1
ASSGTSGGYNEQF
>TRBV5-1
ASSLLVGENIQY
>TRBV6-1
ASSDRGPTEAF
>TRBV3-1
ASSQEPGQYSPLH
>TRBV5-1
ASSATSKETQY
>TRBV7-7
ASSLRMDTEAF
>TRBV12-3/TRBV12-4
ASRIAGGDRHTQY
>TRBV3-1
ASSQDAGRGRQPQH
>TRBV7-3
ASSQAGGPNNEQF
>TRBV12-3/TRBV12-4
ASSTGNSNQPQH
>TRBV20-1
RGVGGARTEAF
>TRBV6-6
ARPWSNEQF
>TRBV3-1
ASSQTGLISGNTIY
>TRBV7-2
ASSSPSGDNEQF
>TRBV7-9
ASSQLVGQETQY
>TRBV7-2
ASSLVGGTNTGELF